This TCR beta chain is drawn from a study of shared clonotypes between healthy human individuals. The unsorted samples took tens of millions of PBMCs to get genomic DNA. This clone was seen a single time. It was on ten immunoSEQ deep assay plates that unsorted PBMC DNA was sequenced. Repertoires were generated with immunoSEQ multiplex PCR, while TCRdb's copy carries only in-frame clones and drops some. The sample yields some 490,000 clones, around 73% seen once. Looked up from germline, CDR1 is SGHTA and CDR2 is FQGNSA. V dropped 1 base and J dropped 5; count of bases not matched to a gene: 6. The CDR3 is 15 amino acids.

The rearrangement links TRBV7-2 to TRBJ2-5; 8 bases line up with TRBD1. This clonotype was sampled from a woman aged 40 to 55 in good health. Some clones in this sample may be carry-over from other donors' samples. Sequencing was performed on PBMCs. DNA for the CDR3: TGTGCCAGCAGCTTAGGCGGCAGGGGGCGGGAGACCCAGTACTTC. Its translation: CASSLGGRGRETQYF.